The 5 T cell receptor beta chains in this list originate from one sample, sequenced in a study of CD4+ T cells in melanoma. This table comes from immunoSEQ multiplex PCR, and its TCRdb copy is limited to in-frame clones, with some not included. The sample carries about 15,000 clones, about 62% recorded once. The sequencing sample was made of cells from a culture (not recorded whether cultured in vitro). These receptors all stem from a human donor with melanoma.

The chain carries TRBV2 and TRBJ1-5, with 7 bases fitting TRBD1. The germline V gene encodes CDR1 SNHLY and CDR2 FYNNEI. This CDR3 comprises 14 residues. V lost 7 bases, J lost 3 bases, and 6 bases stayed unmatched. The CDR3 sequence: CASTPGQNNQPQHF. The CDR3 nucleotides are TGTGCCAGCACACCGGGACAGAACAATCAGCCCCAGCATTTT.

This chain joins TRBV5-1 and TRBJ1-1, with D unclear. V gave up 1 base and J gave up 3 bases, with 13 bases separating them. From germline, CDR1 is SGHRS and CDR2 YFSETQ. The CDR3 spans 15 residues. CDR3 DNA sequence: TGCGCCAGCAGCTTGTGGGCGGACGGGGACACTGAAGCTTTCTTT. Protein sequence: CASSLWADGDTEAFF.

The chain uses TRBV18 and TRBJ1-1, with TRBD1 matching over 8 bases. The CDR3 sequence is 16 residues long. Losses at the gene ends were 2 bases for V and 3 bases for J; bases not matched to a gene: 8. CDR1 and CDR2 (germline): KGHSH, LQKENI. CDR3 sequence: CASSPVLTGGYTEAFF. The DNA of the CDR3 is TGTGCCAGCTCACCAGTCCTAACAGGGGGTTACACTGAAGCTTTCTTT.

This chain uses TRBV29-1 with TRBJ1-2; no clear D. Germline V gives CDR1 SQVTM, CDR2 ANQGSEA. This CDR3 comprises 14 residues. V lost 0 bases, J lost 0 bases, and 8 bases lay in between. CDR3 sequence: CSVEEKWANYGYTF. CDR3 nucleotide sequence: TGCAGCGTTGAAGAGAAGTGGGCTAACTATGGCTACACCTTC. Using reference TRBV29-1 and TRBJ1-2 for the parts outside the CDR3, the full variable domain is SAVISQKPSRDICQRGTSLTIQCQVDSQVTMMFWYRQQPGQSLTLIATANQGSEATYESGFVIDKFPISRPNLTFSTLTVSNMSPEDSSIYLCSVEEKWANYGYTFGSGTRLTVV.

This clone was picked up a small number of times. The rearrangement links TRBV5-4 to TRBJ2-4, with D tentatively TRBD1 or TRBD2 (5 bases each). V lost 4 bases, J lost 0 bases, and 14 bases lay in between. The CDR3 length is 16 residues. Per germline, CDR1 SGHNT and CDR2 YYREEE (reference sequence). This CDR3 is CASSVRGDLAKNIQYF. CDR3 nucleotide sequence: TGTGCCAGCAGCGTCCGGGGCGACCTAGCCAAAAACATTCAGTACTTC.